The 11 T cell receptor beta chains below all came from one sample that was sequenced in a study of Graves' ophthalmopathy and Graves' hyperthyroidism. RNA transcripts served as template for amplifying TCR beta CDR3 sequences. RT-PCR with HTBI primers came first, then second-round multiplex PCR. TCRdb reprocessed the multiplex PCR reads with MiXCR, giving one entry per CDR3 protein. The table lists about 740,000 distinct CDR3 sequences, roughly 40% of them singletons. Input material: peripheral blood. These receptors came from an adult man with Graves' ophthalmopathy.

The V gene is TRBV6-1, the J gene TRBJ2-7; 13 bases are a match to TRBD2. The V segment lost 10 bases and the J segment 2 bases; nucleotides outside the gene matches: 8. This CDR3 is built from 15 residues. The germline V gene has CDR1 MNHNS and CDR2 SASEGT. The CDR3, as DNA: TGTGCCATTAGGGGAGGGACTAGCGGGACCTACGAGCAGTACTTC. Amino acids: CAIRGGTSGTYEQYF.

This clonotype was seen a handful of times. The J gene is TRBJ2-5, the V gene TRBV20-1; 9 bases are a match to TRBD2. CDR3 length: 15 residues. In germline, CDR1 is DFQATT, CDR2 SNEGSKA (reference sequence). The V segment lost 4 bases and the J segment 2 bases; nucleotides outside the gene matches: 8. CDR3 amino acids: CSATTGLAEQETQYF. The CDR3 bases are TGCAGTGCTACCACGGGACTAGCTGAACAAGAGACCCAGTACTTC.

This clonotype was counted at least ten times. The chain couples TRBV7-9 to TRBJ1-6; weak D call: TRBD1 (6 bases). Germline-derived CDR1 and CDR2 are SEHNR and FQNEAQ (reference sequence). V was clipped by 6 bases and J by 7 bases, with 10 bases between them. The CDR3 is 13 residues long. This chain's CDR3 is CASRDQGNSPLHF. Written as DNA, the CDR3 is TGTGCCAGCAGGGATCAGGGGAATTCACCCCTCCACTTT.

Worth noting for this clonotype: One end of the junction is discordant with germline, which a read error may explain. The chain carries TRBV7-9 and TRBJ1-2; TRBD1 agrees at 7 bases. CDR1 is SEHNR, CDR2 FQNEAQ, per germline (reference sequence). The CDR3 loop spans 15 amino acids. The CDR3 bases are TGCGCCAGCAGCTTGACTACAGGGGCTGGGCGAGGCTACACCTTC. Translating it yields CASSLTTGAGRGYTF.

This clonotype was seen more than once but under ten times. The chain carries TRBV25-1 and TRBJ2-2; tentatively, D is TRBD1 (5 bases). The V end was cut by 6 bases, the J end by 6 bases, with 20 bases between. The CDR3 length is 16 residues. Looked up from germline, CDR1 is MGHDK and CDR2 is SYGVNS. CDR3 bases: TGTGCCAGCAGCGTGGGAACAGGTCGTAAGGCCGGGGAGCTGTTTTTT. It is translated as CASSVGTGRKAGELFF.

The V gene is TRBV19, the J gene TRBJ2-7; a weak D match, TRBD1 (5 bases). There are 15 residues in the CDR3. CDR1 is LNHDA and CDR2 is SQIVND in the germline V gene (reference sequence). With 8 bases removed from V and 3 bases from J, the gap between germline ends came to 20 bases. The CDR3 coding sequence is TGTGCCAGTGGTAACCAAGACAGCAGGATCTACGAGCAGTACTTC. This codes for CASGNQDSRIYEQYF.

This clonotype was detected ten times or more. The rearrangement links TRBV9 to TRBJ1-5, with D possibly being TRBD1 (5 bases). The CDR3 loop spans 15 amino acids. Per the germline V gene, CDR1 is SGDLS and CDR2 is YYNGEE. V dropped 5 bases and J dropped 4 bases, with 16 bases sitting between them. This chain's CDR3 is CASRSIQGPNQPQHF. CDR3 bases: TGTGCCAGCAGATCTATTCAGGGACCGAATCAGCCCCAGCATTTT. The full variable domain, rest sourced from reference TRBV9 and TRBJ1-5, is DSGVTQTPKHLITATGQRVTLRCSPRSGDLSVYWYQQSLDQGLQFLIQYYNGEERAKGNILERFSAQQFPDLHSELNLSSLELGDSALYFCASRSIQGPNQPQHFGDGTRLSIL.

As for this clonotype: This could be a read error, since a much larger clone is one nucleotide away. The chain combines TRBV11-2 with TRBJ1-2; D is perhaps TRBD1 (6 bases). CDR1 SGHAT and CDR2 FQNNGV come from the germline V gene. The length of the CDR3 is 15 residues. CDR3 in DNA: TGTGCCAGCAGCGAAAACTTGGGGGCGAACTATGTCTACACCTTC. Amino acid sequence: CASSENLGANYVYTF.

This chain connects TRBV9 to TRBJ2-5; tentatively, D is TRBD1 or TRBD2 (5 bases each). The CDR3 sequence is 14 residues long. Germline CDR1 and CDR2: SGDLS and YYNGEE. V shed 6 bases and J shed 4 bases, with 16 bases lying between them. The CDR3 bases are TGTGCCAGCACGACGTCTGGGGGTGGAGAGACCCAGTACTTC. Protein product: CASTTSGGGETQYF.

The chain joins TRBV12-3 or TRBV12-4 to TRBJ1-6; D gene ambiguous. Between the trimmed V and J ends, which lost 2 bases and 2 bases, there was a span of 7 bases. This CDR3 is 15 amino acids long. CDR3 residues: CASSLLVPYNSPLHF. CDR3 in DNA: TGTGCCAGCAGTTTATTGGTTCCCTATAATTCACCCCTCCACTTT.

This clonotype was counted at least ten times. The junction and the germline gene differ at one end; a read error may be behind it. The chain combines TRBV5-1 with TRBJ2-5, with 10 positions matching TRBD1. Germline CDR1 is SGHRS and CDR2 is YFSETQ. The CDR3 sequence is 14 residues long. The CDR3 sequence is CASSLDRGGETQYF. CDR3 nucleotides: TGTGCCAGCAGCTTGGACAGGGGGGGGGAGACCCAGTACTTC. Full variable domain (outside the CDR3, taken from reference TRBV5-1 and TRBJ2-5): KAGVTQTPRYLIKTRGQQVTLSCSPISGHRSVSWYQQTPGQGLQFLFEYFSETQRNKGNFPGRFSGRQFSNSRSEMNVSTLELGDSALYLCASSLDRGGETQYFGPGTRLLVL.